Below, 16 T cell receptor beta chains from the same sample are listed, as sequenced in a study of CD8 T cells in ankylosing spondylitis. Using its own MiXCR run on the 5' RACE reads, TCRdb lists one record per CDR3 protein. This table has around 330,000 distinct CDR3 sequences, roughly 11% appearing once. Sequenced: blood, either unsorted or a sorted T cell fraction (not recorded which). All receptors derive from a female donor with ankylosing spondylitis or in good health (not recorded which).

Note on this clonotype: A much larger clone sits a single nucleotide away, making a read error possible. This chain uses TRBV20-1 with TRBJ2-3; tentatively, D is TRBD2 (6 bases). This CDR3 comprises 13 residues. The germline V gene encodes CDR1 DFQATT and CDR2 SNEGSKA (reference sequence). V was shortened by 3 bases and J by 2 bases, with 9 bases between the two germline ends. The DNA of the CDR3 is TGCAGTGCTAGCGGGGGTCACACAGATACGCAGTATTTT. It codes for CSASGGHTDTQYF.

On this clonotype: Since a much larger clone is just one base distant, this may be a read error. V usage is TRBV20-1 and J usage is TRBJ2-5; tentatively, D is TRBD2 (6 bases). This CDR3 has 10 amino acids. Germline CDR1 reads DFQATT; CDR2 reads SNEGSKA (reference sequence). For the CDR3, the DNA is TGCAGTGCAATCCGGGAGACCCGGTACTTC. Translating gives CSAIRETRYF.

This clonotype turned up a few times. This chain connects TRBV5-1 to TRBJ2-2; a weak D match, TRBD1 (5 bases). In germline, CDR1 is SGHRS, CDR2 YFSETQ. The ends were cut back, 0 bases at V and 3 bases at J, with 6 bases in the middle. The CDR3 is 14 amino acids. The CDR3 region has the DNA TGCGCCAGCAGCTTGGCAGGGCACACCGGGGAGCTGTTTTTT. Its translation: CASSLAGHTGELFF. The full variable domain, completed using reference TRBV5-1 and TRBJ2-2, is KAGVTQTPRYLIKTRGQQVTLSCSPISGHRSVSWYQQTPGQGLQFLFEYFSETQRNKGNFPGRFSGRQFSNSRSEMNVSTLELGDSALYLCASSLAGHTGELFFGEGSRLTVL.

V is TRBV7-9 and J is TRBJ1-3, with D perhaps matching TRBD1 (5 bases). From germline, CDR1 is SEHNR and CDR2 FQNEAQ (reference sequence). This CDR3 spans 17 amino acids. Trimming removed 5 bases at V and 0 bases at J, with 17 bases between. DNA for the CDR3: TGTGCCAGCAGCCATCCCGTGGGGGGGGACTCTGGAAACACCATATATTTT. It is translated as CASSHPVGGDSGNTIYF.

The chain links TRBV11-2 to TRBJ2-7; TRBD2 matches at 14 bases. The germline CDR1 and CDR2 sequences are SGHAT and FQNNGV. The CDR3 runs to 15 residues. The V segment lost 4 bases and the J segment 6 bases; nucleotides outside the gene matches: 5. The CDR3 is CASSSGLAGGREQYF. The CDR3 DNA is TGTGCCAGCAGCTCCGGACTAGCGGGAGGCCGCGAGCAGTACTTC. Together with reference TRBV11-2 and TRBJ2-7, the CDR3 gives the full variable domain: EAGVAQSPRYKIIEKRQSVAFWCNPISGHATLYWYQQILGQGPKLLIQFQNNGVVDDSQLPKDRFSAERLKGVDSTLKIQPAKLEDSAVYLCASSSGLAGGREQYFGPGTRLTVT.

This clonotype was observed many times. V and J are TRBV29-1 and TRBJ2-2; D possibly uses TRBD1 or TRBD2 (5 bases each). The CDR3 has 13 residues. V was clipped by 4 bases and J by 2 bases, with 8 bases between them. Germline values: CDR1 SQVTM, CDR2 ANQGSEA. The CDR3 reads CSVGRDNTGELFF. The CDR3 region has the DNA TGCAGCGTTGGCCGGGACAACACCGGGGAGCTGTTTTTT.

This clonotype showed up many times. J is TRBJ2-3 and V is TRBV7-8, with D perhaps TRBD1 or TRBD2 (5 bases each). V was clipped by 10 bases and J by 1 base, with 15 bases between them. CDR1 and CDR2 from the germline V gene are SGHVS and FQNEAQ. The CDR3 runs 14 residues. The CDR3 bases are TGTGCCACCGACGGTACGGGGCGCACAGATACGCAGTATTTT. Amino acids: CATDGTGRTDTQYF. Drawing the rest from reference TRBV7-8 and TRBJ2-3, the complete variable domain is GAGVSQSPRYKVAKRGQDVALRCDPISGHVSLFWYQQALGQGPEFLTYFQNEAQLDKSGLPSDRFFAERPEGSVSTLKIQRTQQEDSAVYLCATDGTGRTDTQYFGPGTRLTVL.

This clonotype was counted a single time. The V call is TRBV19, the J call TRBJ2-1; 7 bases align to TRBD1. V dropped 4 bases and J dropped 5; count of bases not matched to a gene: 11. The CDR3 is 16 amino acids. Per germline, CDR1 LNHDA and CDR2 SQIVND (reference sequence). CDR3 region: CASSTRPGQLHNEQFF. Here the CDR3 DNA reads TGTGCCAGTAGTACCCGTCCGGGACAGCTTCACAATGAGCAGTTCTTC.

At least ten counts were recorded for this clonotype. J is TRBJ2-5 and V is TRBV6-2 or TRBV6-3; tentative D call: TRBD1 (6 bases). The CDR3 covers 16 residues. Germline assignment: CDR1 MNHEY and CDR2 SVGEGT. The V and J ends lost 2 bases and 1 base respectively, with 14 bases between them. CDR3 amino acids: CASSYEAGDIQETQYF. As DNA, the CDR3 is TGTGCCAGCAGTTACGAGGCAGGGGACATCCAAGAGACCCAGTACTTC.

This clonotype came up many times. The rearrangement uses TRBV5-1 and TRBJ1-1, with TRBD1 identical over 8 bases. The V segment lost 3 bases and the J segment 0 bases; nucleotides outside the gene matches: 4. Looked up from germline, CDR1 is SGHRS and CDR2 is YFSETQ. The CDR3 loop spans 15 amino acids. The CDR3, as DNA: TGCGCCAGCAGCTGGGGACAGGTTCTGAACACTGAAGCTTTCTTT. Its protein is CASSWGQVLNTEAFF.

V usage is TRBV7-3 and J usage is TRBJ2-3, with 14 bases matching TRBD2. V lost 1 base and J lost 1; bases outside the gene matches: 13. The CDR3 runs 21 residues. Germline loops: CDR1 SGHTA, CDR2 FQGTGA. For the CDR3, the DNA is TGTGCCAGCAGCTTAAGGGGCGGTGGCCTGACTAGCGGGAGGGGCACAGATACGCAGTATTTT. Translation: CASSLRGGGLTSGRGTDTQYF.

This clonotype came up a few times. The rearrangement links TRBV30 to TRBJ1-2, with 7 bases that match TRBD1. Trimming removed 0 bases from V and 5 bases from J; junction bases left unmatched: 15. The germline V gene has CDR1 GTSNPN and CDR2 SVGIG (reference sequence). The CDR3 spans 17 residues. The CDR3 is CAWSVQLRTGADYGYTF. The CDR3 bases are TGTGCCTGGAGTGTACAGTTGAGGACAGGAGCAGATTATGGCTACACCTTC.

This clonotype was seen at least ten times. The chain is built from TRBV5-1 and TRBJ2-3; 7 bases align to TRBD2. The trim removed 0 bases at V and 4 bases at J, leaving 5 bases unmatched. The CDR3 is made up of 15 amino acids. Germline CDR1 SGHRS, CDR2 YFSETQ. This CDR3 is CASSLEAGPADTQYF. CDR3 DNA: TGCGCCAGCAGCTTGGAAGCGGGGCCGGCAGATACGCAGTATTTT.

The sample holds a few counts of this clonotype. The genes are TRBV12-3 or TRBV12-4 and TRBJ2-7; 8 bases are a match to TRBD1. There are 14 residues in the CDR3. V lost 5 bases and J lost 2; bases outside the gene matches: 5. CDR3 sequence: CASSPGGNAYEQYF. The CDR3 nucleotides are TGTGCCAGCAGTCCAGGGGGCAACGCCTACGAGCAGTACTTC.

The sample holds many counts of this clonotype. V and J are TRBV20-1 and TRBJ1-1; the D is unclear. V was shortened by 0 bases and J by 7 bases, with 6 bases between the two germline ends. Germline CDR1 DFQATT, CDR2 SNEGSKA (reference sequence). The CDR3 is 11 amino acids. In DNA form, the CDR3 reads TGCAGTGCTAGAGAGGGAGGTGAAGCTTTCTTT. Its translation: CSAREGGEAFF.

This clonotype occurred a few times. The V gene is TRBV5-1, the J gene TRBJ2-3; 11 bases line up with TRBD1. The CDR3 contains 16 residues. V lost 0 bases and J lost 3; bases outside the gene matches: 3. In germline, CDR1 is SGHRS, CDR2 YFSETQ. CDR3 sequence: CASSLGDRGVTDTQYF. DNA for the CDR3: TGCGCCAGCAGCTTGGGGGACAGGGGGGTGACAGATACGCAGTATTTT.